These T cell receptor beta chains were read from a single sample in a study of resident and recirculating memory T cells in vitiligo. Measured with immunoSEQ multiplex PCR; TCRdb has only the in-frame clones, and not every one. The repertoire holds about 42,000 clones, with around 90% as singletons. Specimen: blood. These receptors came from a male donor with vitiligo. Each CDR3 is given with its conserved first and last residue.

v_gene | CDR3aa
TRBV19 | CASSMYTGGRDQPQHF
TRBV29-1 | CSVDRDGYTF
TRBV5-1 | CASSFSDRPNYGYTF
TRBV5-1 | CASSVTGDNTGELFF
TRBV15 | CATSADYNEQFF
TRBV5-6 | CASSPSSLLGNTIYF
TRBV5-8 | CASIRDTRNTEAFF
TRBV6-6 | CASRSEVAREQYF
TRBV4-3 | CASSQNYGQGKYNEKLFF
TRBV18 | CASPRGETQYF
TRBV30 | CAWEFSGTGNGELFF
TRBV6-1 | CASTVTGQNTGELFF
TRBV7-3 | CASSLLAGRLGEQFF
TRBV7-4 | CASSLVLYRRTGGYTF